This T cell receptor beta chain was profiled in a study of beta chain features in type 1 diabetes. What was sequenced were expressed TCRB transcripts, since all of the isolated RNA had been reverse transcribed. Naive, central memory and regulatory T cell samples came to a mean of approximately 3.57 million reads. Profiled with immunoSEQ multiplex PCR; TCRdb holds only in-frame clones, not every one. The sample records 860,000 or so clones, 17% being singletons. Broader study findings: Resolution of whether HLA type affects TCRB rearrangement was not achieved here.

Trimming cost V 5 bases and J 4 bases, with 14 bases left between them. This CDR3 is 14 amino acids long. Germline-derived CDR1 and CDR2 are LNHNV and YYDKDF (reference sequence). This clone was recorded at least ten times. The antigen is undetermined. The chain recombines TRBV15 with TRBJ1-2; D gene uncertain. This receptor was obtained from a woman between 18 and 29 years old in good health. The sample was naive CD4+ T cells from blood. The CDR3 protein is CATSPGERAYGYTF. The DNA for the CDR3 is TGTGCCACCAGCCCCGGGGAAAGGGCCTATGGCTACACCTTC.